This T cell receptor (beta chain) was recovered during a study of blood T cell repertoires in COVID-19. In the study overall: The United States, Italy and Spain were the sources of the acute and convalescent COVID-19 samples. The analysed material was cDNA or gDNA that came from T cells, B-cell-depleted T cells, or PBMCs.

As concerns this clone: An end of the junction differs from the germline gene, which may be a read error. This sample includes further DNA sequences coding for the same CDR3.

Original processing methods: How many nucleated cells were present was estimated from reference gene primer amplification. The repertoire was sequenced with immunoSEQ multiplex PCR; TCRdb's copy has only in-frame clones and lacks some. V and J calls and clone size are given by that table; D and trimming were obtained from the DNA. The repertoire has under 250,000 clones, 70% to 90% of them found once; the top ten carry under 4.5%. The V gene's germline CDR1 is MNHNS and CDR2 SASEGT. The CDR3 loop spans 14 amino acids. V usage is TRBV6-1 and J usage is TRBJ2-7; D is unclear. The receptor was derived from a man in his forties or fifties with acute or convalescent COVID-19. Sequencing input: peripheral blood. CDR3 amino acids: CASSEFTATYEQYF. CDR3 bases: TGTGCCAGCAGTGAATTTACAGCTACCTATGAGCAGTACTTC.